What follows describes a single TCR beta chain. This clonotype was seen a few times. The antigen it binds to is not known. It has no much larger one-base neighbor in the sample; base qualities were not kept. The sample was run on an Illumina HiSeq 2500. Quantitative 5'-RACE with molecular barcodes was used to prepare TCR beta libraries. The original pipeline was this. To identify disease-linked TCR variants, a new computational method was used, one built on a probabilistic model of VDJ rearrangement. TCRdb reworked the public reads: Q25 trimming with fastp, MiXCR clone assembly, productive beta chains retained. CDR3 protein sequences are deduplicated, and each keeps its most common genes and DNA. These V and J calls rely on TCRdb rather than the paper's analysis. This sample has about 220,000 distinct CDR3 sequences in its table, and about 17% of those were observed once. Together, the top ten hold more than 40% of the sample.

This specimen comes from a study of CD8 T cells in ankylosing spondylitis (dated by TCRdb to the late 2010s). With respect to the entire study: T cell receptor beta repertoires were profiled in healthy donors and ankylosing spondylitis patients so that disease-linked TCR variants could be found. The full study cohort comprised roughly 24 ankylosing spondylitis patients and some 100 healthy donors. Peripheral blood was sampled, and synovial fluid was also collected from ankylosing spondylitis patients.

From V the trimming removes 5 bases and from J it removes 4 bases, while the gene matches leave 8 bases of the junction unaccounted for. As encoded in the germline V gene, CDR1 is MNHNS while CDR2 is SASEGT. The CDR3, from cysteine to phenylalanine, totals 15 residues. Of the read, only the CDR3 DNA is kept; its 45 bases are in frame from base 1. The investigation overall reported the following: Some motif variants were previously reported in synovial fluid and blood of reactive arthritis patients, suggesting common disease-initiation mechanisms. A CD8+ phenotype was shown by the disease-linked clones, which were found at relatively low frequencies in peripheral blood. The disease-linked clones were reported as significantly enriched in matched synovial fluid samples from ankylosing spondylitis patients. Blood from ankylosing spondylitis patients appeared to be characterized by a TCR beta motif made up of several highly homologous amino acid variants.

The sequencing sample was made of blood, either unsorted or a sorted T cell fraction (not recorded which). The V and J segments used are TRBV6-1 and TRBJ2-7; 10 nucleotides in the junction match TRBD2. The receptor comes from a male donor with ankylosing spondylitis. The CDR3 region: CASSSPAGGPYEQYF. In nucleotide form, the sequence is TGTGCCAGCAGTAGTCCAGCGGGGGGGCCTTACGAGCAGTACTTC.